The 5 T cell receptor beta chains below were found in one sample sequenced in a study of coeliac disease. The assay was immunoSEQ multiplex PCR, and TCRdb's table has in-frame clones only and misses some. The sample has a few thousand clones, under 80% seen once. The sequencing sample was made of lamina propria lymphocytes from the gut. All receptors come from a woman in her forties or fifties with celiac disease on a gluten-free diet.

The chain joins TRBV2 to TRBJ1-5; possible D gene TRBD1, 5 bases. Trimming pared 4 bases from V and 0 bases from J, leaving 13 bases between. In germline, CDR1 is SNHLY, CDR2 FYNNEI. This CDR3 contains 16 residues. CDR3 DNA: TGTGCCAGCAGTGGCCCCGGGGGGAATAGCAATCAGCCCCAGCATTTT. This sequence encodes CASSGPGGNSNQPQHF.

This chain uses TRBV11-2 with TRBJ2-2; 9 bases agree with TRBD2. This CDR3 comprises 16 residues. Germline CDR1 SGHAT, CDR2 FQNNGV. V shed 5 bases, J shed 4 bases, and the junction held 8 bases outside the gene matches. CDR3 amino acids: CASSALAGLSTGELFF. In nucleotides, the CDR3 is TGTGCCAGCAGCGCCCTAGCGGGGCTCTCCACCGGGGAGCTGTTTTTT.

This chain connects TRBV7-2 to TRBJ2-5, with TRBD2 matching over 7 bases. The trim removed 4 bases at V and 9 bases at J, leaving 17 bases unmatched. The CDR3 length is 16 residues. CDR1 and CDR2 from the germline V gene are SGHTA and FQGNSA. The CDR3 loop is CASSSLNPGLGGAQYF. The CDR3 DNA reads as TGTGCCAGCAGCTCGTTAAATCCGGGACTGGGAGGGGCCCAGTACTTC.

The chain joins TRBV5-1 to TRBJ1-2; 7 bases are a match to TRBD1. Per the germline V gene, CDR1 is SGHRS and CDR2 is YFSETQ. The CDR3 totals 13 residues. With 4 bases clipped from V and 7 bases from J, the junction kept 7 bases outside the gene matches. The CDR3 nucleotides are TGCGCCAGCAGCAGGGACAGCCAGGGTGGCTACACCTTC. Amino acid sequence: CASSRDSQGGYTF.

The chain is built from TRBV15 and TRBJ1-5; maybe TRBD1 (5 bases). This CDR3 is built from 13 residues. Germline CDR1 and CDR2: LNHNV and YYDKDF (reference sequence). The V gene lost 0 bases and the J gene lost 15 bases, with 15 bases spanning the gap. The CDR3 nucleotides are TGTGCCACCAGCAGAGATAATTTGCAGGGCCTGCATTTT. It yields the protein CATSRDNLQGLHF.